This note documents a single T cell receptor beta chain sequence. Indicated time point: patch test 3, about 24 weeks after DPC sensitization. Specified treatment: therapeutic diphenylcyclopropenone sensitization with weekly scalp DPC. Blood was drawn before each patch test was applied. Via MiXCR, TCRdb re-called the RACE reads, giving one row per CDR3 protein. The sample lists 70,000 or so distinct CDR3 sequences, 11% occurring once. This entry is derived from a study of human T cells and chemical hapten exposure. The germline gives CDR1 LGHNA, CDR2 YNFKEQ. The CDR3 totals 13 residues. The V and J ends lost 0 bases and 11 bases respectively, with 13 bases between them.

The sample in question was whole blood, obtained in connection with sensitization to the hapten diphenylcyclopropenone (DPC). The receptor comes from a woman aged 45-60 years with alopecia areata. Some clones in this sample may be carry-over from other donors' samples. The chain uses TRBV4-2 and TRBJ1-1; D call uncertain. This chain's CDR3 is CASSQDPRPDAFF. In DNA form, the CDR3 reads TGTGCCAGCAGCCAAGATCCTCGGCCGGACGCTTTCTTT.